The entry that follows covers one T cell receptor (beta chain) sequence. What it binds is not known. The source of the sample is a study of T cell responses to AZD1222 COVID-19 vaccine. General observations from the study: Regions left unmutated in variants are reportedly the target of nearly half of spike-specific TCRs. Donors were chiefly white British, with a greater number of females, and clonal diversity was perhaps underestimated. Repertoire sampling was restricted to post-peak T cell response timepoints.

The CDR3 is made up of 12 amino acids. Looked up from germline, CDR1 is MDHEN and CDR2 is SYDVKM. V gave up 7 bases and J gave up 7 bases; unmatched junction bases: 6. The assay was immunoSEQ multiplex PCR, and TCRdb's table has in-frame clones only and misses some. Of approximately 120,000 clones listed, around 83% were seen once; the top ten hold about a quarter. The chain carries TRBV28 and TRBJ1-2; 7 nucleotides agree with TRBD1. Source: peripheral blood, taken 28 days after the second AZD1222 dose. The clonotype was recovered from an adult who received the AZD1222 COVID-19 vaccine. The CDR3 sequence: CASTRTGAGYTF. The CDR3 coding sequence is TGTGCCAGCACTAGGACAGGCGCTGGCTACACCTTC.